The 11 T cell receptor beta chains below were found in one sample sequenced in a study of T cells in Graves' hyperthyroidism and ophthalmopathy. Researchers took RNA transcripts and amplified the TCR beta CDR3 regions from them. The TCR CDR3 was amplified in a first-round RT-PCR using the HTBI primer set. TCRdb re-analysed the multiplex PCR reads in MiXCR, keeping a single row per CDR3 protein. The sample has roughly 700,000 distinct CDR3 sequences, about 14% seen once. Sequencing was done on a sample of blood. All receptors derive from a woman aged 18-29 years with Graves' hyperthyroidism.

The J gene is TRBJ1-1, the V gene TRBV15; D is undetermined. The CDR3 has 14 amino acids. Germline CDR1 is LNHNV and CDR2 is YYDKDF (reference sequence). V was trimmed by 3 bases and J by 0 bases, leaving 8 bases between them. The CDR3 protein is CATSSRRVNTEAFF. The CDR3, as DNA: TGTGCCACCAGCAGTAGACGGGTGAACACTGAAGCTTTCTTT.

This chain uses TRBV5-4 with TRBJ2-1, with TRBD1 matching over 10 bases. The junction had 16 bases not matched to a gene; V was cut back by 5 bases and J by 14 bases. CDR3 size: 15 residues. The germline V gene has CDR1 SGHNT and CDR2 YYREEE (reference sequence). CDR3 amino acids: CASRRQGAATPREFF. CDR3 in DNA: TGTGCCAGCAGGCGACAGGGGGCGGCAACCCCACGGGAGTTCTTC.

This clonotype was observed a handful of times. The rearrangement joins TRBV29-1 to TRBJ1-2; D is ambiguous. Germline assignment: CDR1 SQVTM and CDR2 ANQGSEA. This CDR3 has 12 amino acids. Trimming removed 0 bases at V and 8 bases at J, with 10 bases between. The CDR3 region has the DNA TGCAGCGTTGAAGAACGGGGATGGGGCTACACCTTC. Residues: CSVEERGWGYTF.

Ten or more counts support this clonotype. The rearrangement uses TRBV6-2 or TRBV6-3 and TRBJ1-5; TRBD1 aligns across 7 bases. The CDR3 is made up of 13 amino acids. The germline V gene has CDR1 MNHEY and CDR2 SVGEGT. V was clipped by 4 bases and J by 7 bases; unmatched bases: 4. The CDR3 protein is CASSFQGGQPQHF. The CDR3 bases are TGTGCCAGCAGTTTTCAGGGGGGGCAGCCCCAGCATTTT.

This clonotype was picked up a small number of times. V usage is TRBV7-2 and J usage is TRBJ2-7, with a weak D call TRBD2 (6 bases). CDR3 length: 14 amino acids. Trimming pared 1 base from V and 4 bases from J, leaving 11 bases between. In germline, CDR1 is SGHTA, CDR2 FQGNSA. DNA of the CDR3: TGTGCCAGCAGCTTAGGGGGGGAGTTGTACGAGCAGTACTTC. Amino acids: CASSLGGELYEQYF.

The chain uses TRBV2 and TRBJ2-6, with 8 bases fitting TRBD2. The CDR3 is 20 amino acids. V dropped 6 bases and J dropped 2; count of bases not matched to a gene: 18. CDR1 is SNHLY and CDR2 is FYNNEI in the germline V gene. Written as DNA, the CDR3 is TGTGCCAGCAGCGAGACCCCGCTTAGCGGGATAAAGGCTGGGGCCAACGTCCTGACTTTC. Translated: CASSETPLSGIKAGANVLTF.

In this sample, this clonotype turned up many times. The rearrangement uses TRBV30 and TRBJ1-1, with unresolved D. The germline CDR1 and CDR2 sequences are GTSNPN and SVGIG (reference sequence). The V gene lost 2 bases and the J gene lost 2 bases, with 9 bases spanning the gap. The CDR3 spans 13 residues. The CDR3 region is CAWSPDSNTEAFF. CDR3 DNA sequence: TGTGCCTGGAGTCCCGACTCCAACACTGAAGCTTTCTTT.

This clonotype came up a few times. Just one base apart from a much larger clone, this may be a read error. The chain couples TRBV28 to TRBJ2-7; no definite D call. The assigned J gene may be wrong: the sequence end matches TRBJ2-1 better. The CDR3 is 14 residues long. The germline V gene encodes CDR1 MDHEN and CDR2 SYDVKM. CDR3 DNA: TGTGCCAGCACGCCAATGCCGAGCTCCTACGAGCAGTTCTTC. Its translation: CASTPMPSSYEQFF.

The chain has TRBV15 and TRBJ2-5, with 8 bases lining up with TRBD2. This CDR3 region has 16 residues. Germline V CDR1 and CDR2: LNHNV, YYDKDF (reference sequence). V trimming: 5 bases; J trimming: 5 bases; junction bases outside the gene matches: 13. The chain's CDR3 is CATSSTPGRARETQYF. The CDR3 region has the DNA TGTGCCACCAGCTCAACCCCCGGGAGGGCCAGGGAGACCCAGTACTTC. The entire variable domain, with the rest obtained from reference TRBV15 and TRBJ2-5, is as follows: DAMVIQNPRYQVTQFGKPVTLSCSQTLNHNVMYWYQQKSSQAPKLLFHYYDKDFNNEADTPDNFQSRRPNTSFCFLDIRSPGLGDTAMYLCATSSTPGRARETQYFGPGTRLLVL.

There are many counts of this clonotype. One junction end disagrees with the germline gene, perhaps due to a read error. The V gene is TRBV20-1, the J gene TRBJ1-1; D is unclear. The CDR3 contains 12 residues. Germline V gene sequence: CDR1 DFQATT, CDR2 SNEGSKA (reference sequence). The CDR3 region is CSARDVNTEAFF. DNA of the CDR3: TGCAGTGCCAGAGATGTGAACACTGAAGCTTTCTTT.

V gene TRBV29-1 combines with J gene TRBJ2-1; D possibly corresponds to TRBD2 (5 bases). V dropped 7 bases and J dropped 5 bases, with 12 bases sitting between them. Germline V gene sequence: CDR1 SQVTM, CDR2 ANQGSEA. The CDR3 is 12 residues long. The DNA of the CDR3 is TGCAGCGGAGAACTAGACCACAATGAGCAGTTCTTC. Translating it yields CSGELDHNEQFF.